The present TCR beta chain was sequenced within a study of response to subunit inactivated influenza vaccine. TCRdb re-called the RT-PCR reads with MiXCR, one entry per CDR3 protein. The table shows under 550,000 distinct CDR3 sequences, with around 8% occurring only once. The study's findings and limits: Each seasonal flu vaccination may recruit only limited new T cells, authors suggested.

Details on this clonotype: The antigen is unknown.

V was cut by 8 bases and J by 6 bases, with 20 bases left in between. Germline V gives CDR1 MNHNS, CDR2 SASEGT. The CDR3 totals 14 residues. The chain links TRBV6-1 to TRBJ2-7; no reliable D call. The source material was PBMCs from blood, sampled about 23 months after vaccination. This receptor was taken from a man aged 50 to 69 who received an inactivated influenza vaccine. CDR3 residues: CASAQGPGRREQYF. CDR3 in DNA: TGTGCCAGCGCCCAAGGGCCAGGACGACGCGAGCAGTACTTC.